This entry lists 3 T cell receptor beta chains sequenced from one sample in a study of PD-1 blockade in classical Hodgkin lymphoma. Data came from immunoSEQ multiplex PCR; TCRdb stores just in-frame clones and leaves some out. The data contain about 20,000 clones, nearly 75% of them singletons. All the patients suffered relapse after autologous stem cell transplantation, and brentuximab vedotin exposure differed. The sequences come from peripheral blood mononuclear cells (PBMCs), collected before the second cycle of nivolumab. These receptors all stem from a human donor with classical Hodgkin lymphoma.

The chain joins TRBV6-5 to TRBJ2-1; 7 bases line up with TRBD2. CDR3 length: 16 amino acids. Looked up from germline, CDR1 is MNHEY and CDR2 is SVGAGI. Unmatched junction bases numbered 9, after V lost 3 bases and J lost 4 bases. CDR3 in amino acids: CASSYGAGARYNEQFF. In DNA, the CDR3 is TGTGCCAGCAGTTATGGGGCGGGAGCTCGTTACAATGAGCAGTTCTTC.

This clone appeared a few times. The chain links TRBV29-1 to TRBJ2-2, with 8 bases fitting TRBD2. Germline-derived CDR1 and CDR2 are SQVTM and ANQGSEA. V lost 5 bases and J lost 5; bases outside the gene matches: 7. The CDR3 covers 14 residues. The CDR3 region is CSVRTSSGTGELFF. In nucleotides, the CDR3 is TGCAGCGTTAGGACTAGCTCGGGGACCGGGGAGCTGTTTTTT.

This chain uses TRBV9 with TRBJ2-7; D perhaps matches TRBD2 (6 bases). The CDR3 covers 14 residues. The ends were cut back, 3 bases at V and 4 bases at J, with 14 bases in the middle. CDR1 and CDR2 from the germline V gene are SGDLS and YYNGEE. CDR3 loop: CASSGVGRPYEQYF. The CDR3 DNA reads as TGTGCCAGCAGCGGAGTCGGGAGACCGTACGAGCAGTACTTC.